This passage covers 30 T cell receptor beta chains from one sample sequenced in a study of CD8 T cells in ankylosing spondylitis. Study conclusions and caveats: A TCR beta motif of roughly eight highly homologous variants seemed to mark ankylosing spondylitis blood.

No antigen has been identified for these receptors. Using its own MiXCR run on the 5' RACE reads, TCRdb lists one record per CDR3 protein. The sample records 300,000 to 400,000 distinct CDR3 sequences, approximately 20% being singletons. Sequencing was performed on blood, either unsorted or a sorted T cell fraction (not recorded which). The receptors come from a male donor with ankylosing spondylitis.

This chain links TRBV21-1 with TRBJ2-7. TRBV21-1 is annotated as a pseudogene. The CDR3 consists of 12 residues. The CDR3 DNA is TGTGCCACCGAGAATCAAGGGTACGAGCAGTACTTC. This encodes CATENQGYEQYF.

This clonotype showed up just a few times. V usage is TRBV20-1 and J usage is TRBJ2-5, with D possibly being TRBD2 (6 bases). Germline V CDR1 and CDR2: DFQATT, SNEGSKA (reference sequence). The CDR3 is made up of 12 amino acids. V was trimmed by 5 bases and J by 3 bases, leaving 10 bases between them. The CDR3 coding sequence is TGCAGTGCTGTCTCTAGCGAAGAGACCCAGTACTTC. It translates to CSAVSSEETQYF.

The rearrangement uses TRBV5-6 and TRBJ2-2; 7 bases align to TRBD2. The CDR3 has 14 amino acids. CDR1 SGHDT and CDR2 YYEEEE come from the germline V gene. The junction had 7 bases not matched to a gene; V was cut back by 3 bases and J by 8 bases. CDR3: CASSWGGSVGELFF. The CDR3 nucleotides read TGTGCCAGCAGCTGGGGGGGAAGCGTGGGGGAGCTGTTTTTT.

This rearrangement joins TRBV24-1 to TRBJ2-1; 12 bases align to TRBD1. Germline V gene sequence: CDR1 KGHDR, CDR2 SFDVKD. V was clipped by 4 bases and J by 8 bases; unmatched bases: 5. The CDR3 has 15 amino acids. CDR3 sequence reads: CATSDRDRGPYEQFF. The CDR3, as DNA: TGTGCCACCAGTGACCGGGACAGGGGGCCGTATGAGCAGTTCTTC.

The V gene is TRBV7-2, the J gene TRBJ1-3; no definite D call. Germline lookup yields CDR1 SGHTA and CDR2 FQGNSA. V was clipped by 5 bases and J by 4 bases, with 15 bases between them. CDR3 length: 15 residues. The CDR3 spells CASSLGPIGGNTIYF. The CDR3 nucleotides are TGTGCCAGCAGCCTAGGGCCGATCGGCGGAAACACCATATATTTT.

This clonotype has at least ten counts. This chain uses TRBV19 with TRBJ2-5; no clear D. Germline V gene sequence: CDR1 LNHDA, CDR2 SQIVND (reference sequence). The ends were cut back, 3 bases at V and 5 bases at J, with 10 bases in the middle. The CDR3 extends over 13 amino acids. The CDR3 nucleotides are TGTGCCAGTAGTATTCAGGATGGGGAGACCCAGTACTTC. Translated: CASSIQDGETQYF.

This clonotype was picked up a small number of times. The chain combines TRBV2 with TRBJ1-2; 7 bases agree with TRBD1. This CDR3 has 15 amino acids. Germline V gives CDR1 SNHLY, CDR2 FYNNEI. Germline trimming cut 3 bases from V and 7 bases from J; bases unmatched to any gene: 11. The CDR3 DNA reads TGTGCCAGCAGTGACAAGGGGGCGCGGATTGCTGGCTACACCTTC. Amino acid sequence: CASSDKGARIAGYTF.

The chain links TRBV20-1 to TRBJ2-3, with D perhaps given as TRBD1 or TRBD2 (5 bases each). This CDR3 has 13 amino acids. Trimming pared 5 bases from V and 2 bases from J, leaving 11 bases between. Looked up from germline, CDR1 is DFQATT and CDR2 is SNEGSKA (reference sequence). This chain's CDR3 is CSAVPGATDTQYF. The DNA for the CDR3 is TGCAGTGCTGTCCCCGGGGCCACAGATACGCAGTATTTT.

V usage is TRBV7-3 and J usage is TRBJ2-3; TRBD2 aligns across 9 bases. The V and J ends lost 4 bases and 6 bases, in that order; junction bases with no gene match: 8. The CDR3 has 15 amino acids. The germline gives CDR1 SGHTA, CDR2 FQGTGA. In DNA form, the CDR3 reads TGTGCCAGCAGCTCTAGCGGGACGGGCGTGGATACGCAGTATTTT. Protein sequence: CASSSSGTGVDTQYF.

This clonotype has only one observation. The rearrangement links TRBV19 to TRBJ2-3, with unresolved D. The CDR3 extends over 14 amino acids. With 5 bases removed from V and 0 bases from J, the gap between germline ends came to 9 bases. Germline V gene sequence: CDR1 LNHDA, CDR2 SQIVND (reference sequence). CDR3 in DNA: TGTGCCAGTAGTGTTACTGGTAGCACAGATACGCAGTATTTT. This encodes CASSVTGSTDTQYF. Full variable domain (missing parts from reference TRBV19 and TRBJ2-3): DGGITQSPKYLFRKEGQNVTLSCEQNLNHDAMYWYRQDPGQGLRLIYYSQIVNDFQKGDIAEGYSVSREKKESFPLTVTSAQKNPTAFYLCASSVTGSTDTQYFGPGTRLTVL.

The chain links TRBV7-9 to TRBJ1-6; D not resolved. The germline V and J ends were trimmed by 3 bases and 7 bases, with 7 bases remaining between them. The germline V gene has CDR1 SEHNR and CDR2 FQNEAQ (reference sequence). The CDR3 is 13 amino acids. CDR3 DNA: TGTGCCAGCAGCTTCGATATCAATTCACCCCTCCACTTT. Protein: CASSFDINSPLHF.

The chain is built from TRBV20-1 and TRBJ2-1, with D perhaps assigned TRBD1 or TRBD2 (5 bases each). The germline V gene has CDR1 DFQATT and CDR2 SNEGSKA (reference sequence). Trimming cost V 0 bases and J 3 bases, with 15 bases left between them. The CDR3 contains 16 residues. The chain's CDR3 is CSARDPGTKIYNEQFF. The CDR3 nucleotides read TGCAGTGCTAGAGATCCGGGGACCAAGATCTACAATGAGCAGTTCTTC.

The CDR3 loop is CASSYGTVWHQPQHF. Written as DNA, the CDR3 is TGTGCCAGCAGTTACGGGACCGTCTGGCATCAGCCCCAGCATTTT. This rearrangement joins TRBV6-2 or TRBV6-3 to TRBJ1-5, with D maybe TRBD1 (5 bases). Trimming shortened V by 2 bases and J by 5 bases, and 13 bases separated the two germline ends. Germline V gene sequence: CDR1 MNHEY, CDR2 SVGEGT. This CDR3 contains 15 residues.

This clonotype was seen a few times. The J gene is TRBJ2-2, the V gene TRBV14; no clear D. V lost 2 bases to trimming and J lost 7 bases, with 8 bases between them. The CDR3 consists of 13 residues. The germline V gene encodes CDR1 SGHDN and CDR2 FVKESK. CDR3 residues: CASSQTYGGELFF. The CDR3 nucleotides read TGTGCCAGCAGCCAAACCTACGGCGGGGAGCTGTTTTTT.

The chain combines TRBV12-3 or TRBV12-4 with TRBJ2-1; the D is unclear. The CDR3 has 12 residues. V shed 4 bases and J shed 12 bases, with 13 bases lying between them. CDR3 DNA: TGTGCCAGCAGTTACCAGGTCGCTTGGCAGTTCTTC. This encodes CASSYQVAWQFF.

The sample holds a few counts of this clonotype. This chain links TRBV20-1 with TRBJ2-1, with D perhaps TRBD2 (7 bases). V lost 5 bases to trimming and J lost 2 bases, with 13 bases between them. The germline CDR1 and CDR2 sequences are DFQATT and SNEGSKA (reference sequence). This CDR3 contains 14 residues. The CDR3 sequence: CSAGGGATYNEQFF. CDR3 nucleotide sequence: TGCAGTGCTGGAGGGGGGGCCACCTACAATGAGCAGTTCTTC.

The V call is TRBV5-1, the J call TRBJ2-6; D not resolved. Trimming removed 2 bases from V and 0 bases from J, with 6 bases in between. The CDR3 totals 15 residues. The V gene's germline CDR1 is SGHRS and CDR2 YFSETQ. The CDR3 DNA is TGCGCCAGCAGCTTCCTTTTCTCTGGGGCCAACGTCCTGACTTTC. Translation: CASSFLFSGANVLTF.

This clonotype was counted many times. This sequence joins TRBV12-3 or TRBV12-4 and TRBJ2-6; no reliable D call. This CDR3 is built from 13 residues. V lost 4 bases and J 0 bases, leaving 1 base between the germline ends. The CDR3 coding sequence is TGTGCCAGCAGTTCCTCTGGGGCCAACGTCCTGACTTTC. Encoded protein: CASSSSGANVLTF.

This clonotype was seen only a few times. The rearrangement uses TRBV11-2 and TRBJ2-7, with TRBD1 as a possible D gene (5 bases). The CDR3 contains 14 residues. V lost 2 bases and J 5 bases, leaving 13 bases between the germline ends. Germline V gene sequence: CDR1 SGHAT, CDR2 FQNNGV. CDR3 sequence (DNA): TGTGCCAGCAGCTTAACCGCAGCCAGGGACGAGCAGTACTTC. Its translation is CASSLTAARDEQYF.

This clonotype was detected many times. This chain connects TRBV28 to TRBJ2-2, with a weak D call TRBD2 (6 bases). In germline, CDR1 is MDHEN, CDR2 SYDVKM. CDR3 size: 15 residues. Trimming took off 7 bases at V and 6 bases at J, with 18 bases between the two ends. CDR3 sequence: CASTVASGEAGELFF. The CDR3 DNA follows: TGTGCCAGCACCGTAGCGAGTGGGGAGGCCGGGGAGCTGTTTTTT. Full variable domain (rest looked up from reference TRBV28 and TRBJ2-2): DVKVTQSSRYLVKRTGEKVFLECVQDMDHENMFWYRQDPGLGLRLIYFSYDVKMKEKGDIPEGYSVSREKKERFSLILESASTNQTSMYLCASTVASGEAGELFFGEGSRLTVL.

This clonotype came up many times. The chain links TRBV12-3 or TRBV12-4 to TRBJ2-1, with TRBD2 matching over 11 bases. This CDR3 comprises 15 residues. With 7 bases clipped from V and 4 bases from J, the junction kept 6 bases outside the gene matches. As DNA, the CDR3 is TGTGCCAGCACGGAGGGACTAGCGGCATACAATGAGCAGTTCTTC. This encodes CASTEGLAAYNEQFF.

The J gene is TRBJ2-2, the V gene TRBV28; D could derive from TRBD1 or TRBD2 (6 bases each). The germline V gene has CDR1 MDHEN and CDR2 SYDVKM. The CDR3 runs 16 residues. V was cut by 3 bases and J by 1 base, with 12 bases left in between. The CDR3 loop is CASSFAGHENTGELFF. The CDR3 nucleotides are TGTGCCAGCAGTTTTGCGGGACACGAGAACACCGGGGAGCTGTTTTTT.

The sample holds a few counts of this clonotype. The chain recombines TRBV27 with TRBJ1-5, with unresolved D. With 6 bases removed from V and 7 bases from J, the gap between germline ends came to 19 bases. This CDR3 comprises 15 residues. Germline V gene data show CDR1 as MNHEY and CDR2 as SMNVEV (reference sequence). The CDR3 bases are TGTGCCAGCAGCCTCCGAGGGCGGGCAAACCAGCCCCAGCATTTT. Encoded protein: CASSLRGRANQPQHF.

The V call is TRBV20-1, the J call TRBJ1-1; D gene ambiguous. The CDR3 totals 14 residues. V dropped 2 bases and J dropped 7 bases, with 17 bases sitting between them. Germline values: CDR1 DFQATT, CDR2 SNEGSKA (reference sequence). The CDR3, as DNA: TGCAGTGCTAGAAATCGTGTTAGCCGCGGTGAAGCTTTCTTT. This gives the protein CSARNRVSRGEAFF.

V usage is TRBV24-1 and J usage is TRBJ2-5; D possibly matches TRBD1 or TRBD2 (5 bases each). Trimming removed 7 bases at V and 5 bases at J, with 16 bases between. The CDR3 consists of 14 residues. From germline, CDR1 is KGHDR and CDR2 SFDVKD. CDR3: CATSRSGTYETQYF. CDR3 nucleotides: TGTGCCACCAGCCGGTCCGGGACCTACGAGACCCAGTACTTC.

V is TRBV7-2 and J is TRBJ2-1, with no clear D. CDR1 and CDR2 from the germline V gene are SGHTA and FQGNSA. Deletions cut 0 bases from V and 0 bases from J, with 9 bases between. CDR3 size: 16 residues. CDR3 region: CASSLAPVVSYNEQFF. DNA of the CDR3: TGTGCCAGCAGCTTAGCCCCAGTAGTCTCCTACAATGAGCAGTTCTTC.

This sequence joins TRBV2 and TRBJ2-5; possibly TRBD2 for D (6 bases). Germline assignment: CDR1 SNHLY and CDR2 FYNNEI. Between the trimmed V and J ends, which lost 3 bases and 5 bases, there was a span of 16 bases. This CDR3 spans 15 amino acids. As DNA, the CDR3 is TGTGCCAGCAGTGAGAATCGCGGGGTTGGGGAGACCCAGTACTTC. Translating it yields CASSENRGVGETQYF.

In this sample, this clonotype turned up a few times. The chain has TRBV3-1 and TRBJ2-3; D gene uncertain. The CDR3 totals 15 residues. From germline, CDR1 is LGHDT and CDR2 YNNKEL (reference sequence). Trimming shortened V by 2 bases and J by 2 bases, and 11 bases separated the two germline ends. The CDR3 here is CASSQTLVSTDTQYF. The CDR3, as DNA: TGTGCCAGCAGCCAAACGTTAGTCTCCACAGATACGCAGTATTTT.

In its sample, this clonotype was seen many times. The CDR3 sequence: CASSLYNNEQFF. CDR3 DNA: TGTGCCAGCAGCTTGTATAACAATGAGCAGTTCTTC. The chain combines TRBV5-8 with TRBJ2-1; D unclear. Germline V gives CDR1 SGHTS, CDR2 YDEGEE. The CDR3 is 12 residues long. Trimming left V 1 base short and J 5 bases short, with 4 bases between.

This clonotype was seen more than once but under ten times. The V and J genes are TRBV10-2 and TRBJ1-5; D remains unclear. Germline V CDR1 and CDR2: WSHSY, SAAADI. Between the trimmed V and J ends, which lost 3 bases and 8 bases, there was a span of 11 bases. This CDR3 comprises 13 residues. The CDR3 coding sequence is TGCGCCAGCAGTGACAGACCTCGGGAGCCCCAGCATTTT. It yields the protein CASSDRPREPQHF.